One and the same sample provided the 32 T cell receptor beta chains below, sequenced in a study of CD8 T cells in ankylosing spondylitis. TCRdb re-called the 5' RACE reads with MiXCR, one entry per CDR3 protein. The data hold about 170,000 distinct CDR3 sequences, with about 18% observed a single time. The sample consisted of blood, either unsorted or a sorted T cell fraction (not recorded which). These receptors all come from a male donor with ankylosing spondylitis or in good health (not recorded which).

The table lists this clonotype with many counts. The chain combines TRBV5-1 with TRBJ2-5; unclear D gene. Trimming took 0 bases from V and 4 from J, leaving 10 bases between them. CDR1 SGHRS and CDR2 YFSETQ come from the germline V gene. The CDR3 has 14 residues. As DNA, the CDR3 is TGCGCCAGCAGCTTGGAAAATAGGGCAGAGACCCAGTACTTC. Protein: CASSLENRAETQYF.

This clonotype showed up just a few times. CDR3 sequence reads: CANRPRSTGGAGYTF. Here the CDR3 DNA reads TGTGCCAACCGACCTAGGTCTACCGGGGGCGCTGGCTACACCTTC. The V and J genes are TRBV10-3 and TRBJ1-2; TRBD1 is a possible D gene (6 bases). V shed 10 bases and J shed 7 bases, with 25 bases lying between them. The length of the CDR3 is 15 residues. Germline loops: CDR1 ENHRY, CDR2 SYGVKD.

The chain couples TRBV5-1 to TRBJ2-1; TRBD2 matches at 8 bases. V trimming: 0 bases; J trimming: 4 bases; junction bases outside the gene matches: 6. The length of the CDR3 is 16 residues. CDR1 is SGHRS and CDR2 is YFSETQ in the germline V gene. CDR3 DNA: TGCGCCAGCAGCTTGGCGGGAGGGGTGAATTACAATGAGCAGTTCTTC. It codes for CASSLAGGVNYNEQFF.

This clonotype was recorded at least ten times. This sequence joins TRBV29-1 and TRBJ1-2; D not certain. This CDR3 has 13 residues. The germline V and J ends were trimmed by 6 bases and 0 bases, with 11 bases remaining between them. Germline lookup yields CDR1 SQVTM and CDR2 ANQGSEA. CDR3 sequence (DNA): TGCAGCGTCTCATCGGCAGCTAACTATGGCTACACCTTC. As protein: CSVSSAANYGYTF.

As DNA, the CDR3 is TGTGCCAGCAGCTTGACTAGCGGGAGTGTGGTCGGGGAGCTGTTTTTT. Translated, it gives CASSLTSGSVVGELFF. The J gene is TRBJ2-2, the V gene TRBV11-2, with TRBD2 matching over 12 bases. Germline assignment: CDR1 SGHAT and CDR2 FQNNGV. V trimming: 3 bases; J trimming: 7 bases; junction bases outside the gene matches: 6. This CDR3 is built from 16 residues.

The CDR3 coding sequence is TGTGCCAGCAGTTTATCGGGACAGGGGGTCTACGAGCAGTACTTC. Translating gives CASSLSGQGVYEQYF. The chain uses TRBV12-3 or TRBV12-4 and TRBJ2-7; TRBD1 matches at 11 bases. Germline trimming cut 2 bases from V and 3 bases from J; bases unmatched to any gene: 3. This CDR3 contains 15 residues.

This clonotype has at least ten counts. The V and J genes are TRBV9 and TRBJ2-2; no clear D gene. Germline V gives CDR1 SGDLS, CDR2 YYNGEE. This CDR3 contains 12 residues. V was shortened by 1 base and J by 6 bases, with 4 bases between the two germline ends. The DNA of the CDR3 is TGTGCCAGCAGCGTAATGGCCGGGGAGCTGTTTTTT. Translating gives CASSVMAGELFF.

The chain links TRBV28 to TRBJ2-1; 7 bases are shared with TRBD1. The germline V gene encodes CDR1 MDHEN and CDR2 SYDVKM. The junction had 9 bases not matched to a gene; V was cut back by 3 bases and J by 7 bases. The CDR3 is made up of 15 amino acids. CDR3 bases: TGTGCCAGCAGTTTCCCCGGGACAGTCGGAAATGAGCAGTTCTTC. Translated: CASSFPGTVGNEQFF.

The rearrangement links TRBV7-9 to TRBJ1-5; 7 nucleotides agree with TRBD1. Germline CDR1 SEHNR, CDR2 FQNEAQ (reference sequence). The CDR3 sequence is 17 residues long. With V trimmed by 0 bases and J by 3 bases, 8 bases remained unmatched. CDR3 amino acids: CASSLAQGGRFNQPQHF. In DNA form, the CDR3 reads TGTGCCAGCAGCTTAGCGCAGGGGGGAAGGTTCAATCAGCCCCAGCATTTT.

In its sample, this clonotype was seen many times. The V call is TRBV5-1, the J call TRBJ2-7, with a tentative D call TRBD1 (6 bases). The CDR3 runs to 14 residues. Germline V CDR1 and CDR2: SGHRS, YFSETQ. Between the trimmed V and J ends, which lost 3 bases and 3 bases, there was a span of 13 bases. This CDR3 reads CASSSRDNYYEQYF. As DNA, the CDR3 is TGCGCCAGCAGCTCCCGGGACAATTACTACGAGCAGTACTTC.

The chain uses TRBV12-3 or TRBV12-4 and TRBJ2-7; D is ambiguous. CDR3 length equals 14 residues. Trimming took 0 bases from V and 3 from J, leaving 9 bases between them. CDR3 residues: CASSLAETSYEQYF. CDR3 DNA sequence: TGTGCCAGCAGTTTAGCGGAGACCAGCTACGAGCAGTACTTC.

The V gene is TRBV5-1, the J gene TRBJ2-7; D is unresolved. CDR3 length equals 15 residues. Germline-derived CDR1 and CDR2 are SGHRS and YFSETQ. The V end lost 0 bases, the J end lost 5 bases, and 15 bases lay between the germline ends. The DNA for the CDR3 is TGCGCCAGCAGCTTGGGGGTCTCCGGTTACAACGAGCAGTACTTC. Translation: CASSLGVSGYNEQYF.

The V call is TRBV5-1, the J call TRBJ1-2, with 7 bases lining up with TRBD1. The CDR3 is 14 amino acids. V was clipped by 2 bases and J by 7 bases; unmatched bases: 8. CDR1 and CDR2 from the germline V gene are SGHRS and YFSETQ. The CDR3 sequence: CASSFEGAVGGYTF. DNA of the CDR3: TGCGCCAGCAGCTTTGAGGGGGCTGTAGGTGGCTACACCTTC. Looking up the rest from reference TRBV5-1 and TRBJ1-2 gives the full variable domain: KAGVTQTPRYLIKTRGQQVTLSCSPISGHRSVSWYQQTPGQGLQFLFEYFSETQRNKGNFPGRFSGRQFSNSRSEMNVSTLELGDSALYLCASSFEGAVGGYTFGSGTRLTVV.

The chain carries TRBV6-1 and TRBJ2-2; 7 nucleotides match TRBD1. Trimming at V came to 7 bases and at J to 4 bases, leaving 9 bases not matched to a gene. Germline-derived CDR1 and CDR2 are MNHNS and SASEGT. The CDR3 runs to 15 residues. The CDR3 region is CASTLTGAGTGELFF. DNA of the CDR3: TGTGCCAGCACCCTCACAGGGGCGGGCACCGGGGAGCTGTTTTTT.

This clonotype was observed at least ten times. The chain couples TRBV6-5 to TRBJ2-3; 7 bases line up with TRBD1. Germline V gene data show CDR1 as MNHEY and CDR2 as SVGAGI. The CDR3 sequence is 15 residues long. Unmatched junction bases numbered 4, after V lost 2 bases and J lost 2 bases. CDR3 nucleotide sequence: TGTGCCAGCAGTTACGGGGGACAGCTCACAGATACGCAGTATTTT. Translated, it gives CASSYGGQLTDTQYF.

This clonotype was recorded once. The chain's CDR3 is CASSLKPQGGTEAFF. The DNA of the CDR3 is TGTGCCAGCAGCCTAAAGCCTCAGGGCGGCACTGAAGCTTTCTTT. This chain joins TRBV4-2 and TRBJ1-1, with D tentatively TRBD1 (5 bases). The CDR3 sequence is 15 residues long. Germline-derived CDR1 and CDR2 are LGHNA and YNFKEQ. V was cut by 4 bases and J by 4 bases, with 16 bases left in between.

This clonotype was observed a few times. The CDR3 sequence: CASSFPQANSPLHF. The CDR3 region has the DNA TGTGCCAGCAGTTTTCCCCAAGCGAATTCACCCCTCCACTTT. The chain joins TRBV27 to TRBJ1-6, with D uncertain. Deletions cut 3 bases from V and 7 bases from J, with 10 bases between. This CDR3 contains 14 residues. The germline V gene has CDR1 MNHEY and CDR2 SMNVEV (reference sequence).

At least ten counts were recorded for this clonotype. This chain links TRBV12-3 or TRBV12-4 with TRBJ1-5; tentatively, D is TRBD1 (6 bases). Trimming left V 2 bases short and J 7 bases short, with 12 bases between. This CDR3 is 14 amino acids long. CDR3 DNA: TGTGCCAGCAGTTTATGGGGGCCGCGGCAGCCCCAGCATTTT. This encodes CASSLWGPRQPQHF.

In its sample, this clonotype was seen once. The chain couples TRBV29-1 to TRBJ1-1; D unresolved. V lost 6 bases, J lost 1 base, and 6 bases lay in between. The V gene's germline CDR1 is SQVTM and CDR2 ANQGSEA. The CDR3 length is 11 residues. CDR3 nucleotide sequence: TGCAGCGTCGAAAGGAACACTGAAGCTTTCTTT. Its protein is CSVERNTEAFF.

This clonotype was found many times. The gene calls are TRBV5-8 and TRBJ1-5; unclear D gene. CDR1 and CDR2 (germline): SGHTS, YDEGEE. This CDR3 contains 15 residues. Trimming took off 4 bases at V and 0 bases at J, with 11 bases between the two ends. The CDR3 is CASSPGDYSNQPQHF. The DNA for the CDR3 is TGTGCCAGCAGCCCCGGGGATTATAGCAATCAGCCCCAGCATTTT. The complete variable domain, with remaining parts taken from reference TRBV5-8 and TRBJ1-5, reads EAGVTQSPTHLIKTRGQQATLRCSPISGHTSVYWYQQALGLGLQFLLWYDEGEERNRGNFPPRFSGRQFPNYSSELNVNALELEDSALYLCASSPGDYSNQPQHFGDGTRLSIL.

This clonotype was detected a few times. The V and J genes are TRBV19 and TRBJ2-4; 8 bases map to TRBD2. J lost 3 bases, V lost 10 bases, and 11 bases had no gene match. The CDR3 length is 15 residues. The germline CDR1 and CDR2 sequences are LNHDA and SQIVND (reference sequence). The DNA of the CDR3 is TGTGCCACCCAGGGACTAGTGAACGACAAAAACATTCAGTACTTC. Residues: CATQGLVNDKNIQYF.

The chain uses TRBV5-6 and TRBJ2-5; D is ambiguous. The CDR3 extends over 13 amino acids. The V end was cut by 0 bases, the J end by 4 bases, with 7 bases between. Germline CDR1 SGHDT, CDR2 YYEEEE. The CDR3 bases are TGTGCCAGCAGCTTGGACTCCAGAGAGACCCAGTACTTC. Amino acid sequence: CASSLDSRETQYF.

At least ten counts were recorded for this clonotype. The genes are TRBV5-1 and TRBJ1-1; 11 bases are a match to TRBD1. Losses at the gene ends were 3 bases for V and 1 base for J; bases not matched to a gene: 8. The germline V gene encodes CDR1 SGHRS and CDR2 YFSETQ. This CDR3 is 17 amino acids long. The CDR3 nucleotides are TGCGCCAGCAGCTACGAACCGGGACAGGGGGAGAACACTGAAGCTTTCTTT. It encodes CASSYEPGQGENTEAFF. Full variable domain (missing parts from reference TRBV5-1 and TRBJ1-1): KAGVTQTPRYLIKTRGQQVTLSCSPISGHRSVSWYQQTPGQGLQFLFEYFSETQRNKGNFPGRFSGRQFSNSRSEMNVSTLELGDSALYLCASSYEPGQGENTEAFFGQGTRLTVV.

This clonotype has only a few counts. For the CDR3, the DNA is TGTGCCAGCAGTTTATCGAAAATACCCTACCGGGAGGGCAGGGATACGCAGTATTTT. Protein sequence: CASSLSKIPYREGRDTQYF. This sequence joins TRBV27 and TRBJ2-3, with 8 bases lining up with TRBD2. CDR1 and CDR2 from the germline V gene are MNHEY and SMNVEV (reference sequence). Trimming at V came to 0 bases and at J to 6 bases, leaving 17 bases not matched to a gene. CDR3 length: 19 amino acids.

The gene calls are TRBV28 and TRBJ1-5; D perhaps matches TRBD1 (6 bases). Germline lookup yields CDR1 MDHEN and CDR2 SYDVKM. This CDR3 spans 17 amino acids. The V end lost 4 bases, the J end lost 1 base, and 17 bases lay between the germline ends. This chain's CDR3 is CASSSTVTGLSNQPQHF. DNA of the CDR3: TGTGCCAGCAGTTCCACAGTGACAGGCCTAAGCAATCAGCCCCAGCATTTT.

The chain carries TRBV7-8 and TRBJ2-1; D remains unclear. Trimming stripped 4 bases from V and 4 bases from J, with 14 bases between. The CDR3 consists of 15 residues. Germline CDR1 SGHVS, CDR2 FQNEAQ. CDR3: CASSSSRNTYNEQFF. CDR3 in DNA: TGTGCCAGCAGCTCCTCCCGGAATACATACAATGAGCAGTTCTTC. Variable domain in full (rest from reference TRBV7-8 and TRBJ2-1): GAGVSQSPRYKVAKRGQDVALRCDPISGHVSLFWYQQALGQGPEFLTYFQNEAQLDKSGLPSDRFFAERPEGSVSTLKIQRTQQEDSAVYLCASSSSRNTYNEQFFGPGTRLTVL.

This chain uses TRBV28 with TRBJ2-1; 10 bases match TRBD2. Per germline, CDR1 MDHEN and CDR2 SYDVKM. This CDR3 has 16 residues. Trimming took 4 bases from V and 7 from J; bases not matched to a gene: 10. The CDR3 region is CASSSHPSGSGNEQFF. CDR3 bases: TGTGCCAGCAGTTCCCACCCTAGCGGGAGTGGGAATGAGCAGTTCTTC.

The chain joins TRBV5-6 to TRBJ1-2; 9 bases fit TRBD1. Germline V gives CDR1 SGHDT, CDR2 YYEEEE. CDR3 length: 13 residues. Trimming at V came to 4 bases and at J to 4 bases, leaving 2 bases not matched to a gene. This CDR3 reads CASSPGQGYGYTF. The DNA for the CDR3 is TGTGCCAGCAGCCCGGGACAGGGCTATGGCTACACCTTC.

This clonotype has at least ten counts. V and J are TRBV7-3 and TRBJ2-3, with a tentative D call TRBD2 (6 bases). Germline CDR1 SGHTA, CDR2 FQGTGA. V was clipped by 5 bases and J by 10 bases, with 16 bases between them. This CDR3 contains 13 residues. CDR3 sequence (DNA): TGTGCCAGCAGCCCCGTAGGCGGGATCCCGCAGTATTTT. Translation: CASSPVGGIPQYF.

The V call is TRBV29-1, the J call TRBJ2-7; D might be TRBD1 (6 bases). Germline CDR1 and CDR2: SQVTM and ANQGSEA. This CDR3 has 12 residues. The V gene lost 3 bases and the J gene lost 5 bases, with 11 bases spanning the gap. The DNA of the CDR3 is TGCAGCGTTGAGGAACAGGGTGACGAGCAGTACTTC. It yields the protein CSVEEQGDEQYF.

This clonotype appeared many times. The chain uses TRBV4-1 and TRBJ2-3; TRBD2 might be the D (5 bases). The CDR3 has 12 residues. Trimming pared 6 bases from V and 7 bases from J, leaving 11 bases between. CDR1 is MGHRA, CDR2 YSYEKL, per germline. This CDR3 is CASSLGDNTQYF. The CDR3 DNA follows: TGCGCCAGCAGTTTGGGAGACAATACGCAGTATTTT.

There are many counts of this clonotype. The chain has TRBV20-1 and TRBJ1-5, with D unresolved. V lost 0 bases and J lost 1, with 10 bases in between. The V gene's germline CDR1 is DFQATT and CDR2 SNEGSKA (reference sequence). The CDR3 totals 15 residues. In DNA form, the CDR3 reads TGCAGTGCTAGAGATCGAGGGAGAAGCAATCAGCCCCAGCATTTT. Amino acid sequence: CSARDRGRSNQPQHF.